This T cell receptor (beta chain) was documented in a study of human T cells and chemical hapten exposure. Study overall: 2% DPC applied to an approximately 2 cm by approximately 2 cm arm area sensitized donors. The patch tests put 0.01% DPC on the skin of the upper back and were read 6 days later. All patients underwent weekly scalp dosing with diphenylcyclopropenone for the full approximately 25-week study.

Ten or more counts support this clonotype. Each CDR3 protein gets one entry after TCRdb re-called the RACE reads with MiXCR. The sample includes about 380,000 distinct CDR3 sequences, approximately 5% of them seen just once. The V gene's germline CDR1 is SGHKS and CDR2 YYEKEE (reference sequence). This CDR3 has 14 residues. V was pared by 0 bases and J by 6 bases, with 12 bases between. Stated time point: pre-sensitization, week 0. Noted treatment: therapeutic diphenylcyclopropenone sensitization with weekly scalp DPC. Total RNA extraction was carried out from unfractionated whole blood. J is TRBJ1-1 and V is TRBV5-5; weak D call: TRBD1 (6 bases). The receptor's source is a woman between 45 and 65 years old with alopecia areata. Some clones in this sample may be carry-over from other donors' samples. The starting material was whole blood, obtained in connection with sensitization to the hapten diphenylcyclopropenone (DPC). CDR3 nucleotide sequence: TGTGCCAGCAGCTTGGAACAGGGTCTATCTGAAGCTTTCTTT. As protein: CASSLEQGLSEAFF.